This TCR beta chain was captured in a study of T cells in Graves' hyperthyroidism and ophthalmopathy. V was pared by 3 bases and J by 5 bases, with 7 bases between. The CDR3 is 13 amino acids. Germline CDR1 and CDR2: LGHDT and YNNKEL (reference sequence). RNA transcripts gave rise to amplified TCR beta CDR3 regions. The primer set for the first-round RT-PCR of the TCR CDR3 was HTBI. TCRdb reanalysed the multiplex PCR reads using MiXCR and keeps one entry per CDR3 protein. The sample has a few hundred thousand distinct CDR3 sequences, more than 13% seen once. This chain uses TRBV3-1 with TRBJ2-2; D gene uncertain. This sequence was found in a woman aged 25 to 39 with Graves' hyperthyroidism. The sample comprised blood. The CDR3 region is CASSQSRTGELFF. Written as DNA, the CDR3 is TGTGCCAGCAGCCAGAGTCGGACCGGGGAGCTGTTTTTT.